This record concerns one TCR beta chain sequence. Its antigen remains unidentified. No qualities accompany the bases; no much larger clone lies one base away. TCRB CDR3 regions were amplified from roughly 1.8 ug genomic DNA, or all available DNA if less, using the immunoSEQ assay. For multiplex PCR, 60 forward primers for TCR V beta segments and 13 reverse primers for J beta segments were used. To estimate reads per starting template, synthetic control templates were spiked into each sample at limiting dilution. The Illumina HiSeq System generated 87 bp sequencing reads. From the authors' description of their analysis: PCR and sequencing errors were removed by a nearest neighbor algorithm that merged closely related sequences. TCR overlap was measured as the percentage of unique tumor TCR beta sequences also present in the same patient's peripheral blood. Entries here come from immuneACCESS through TCRdb and include only in-frame sequences with V and J called. Some clones fail to appear in such tables; in the studies checked, an unresolved V gene covers under half of the shortfall, and the cause of the remainder is unknown. The D gene and trimming were derived from the DNA, and the V and J assignments and clone size from that table. The sample table holds about 82,000 clones, of which roughly 80% were seen once. In total, the top ten clones hold around 7% of the sample.

This record belongs to a study of glioma-infiltrating T cells after dendritic cell vaccination (dated by TCRdb to 2016 to 2017). Broadly, across the study: Of the approximately 15 glioblastoma patients in the cohort, all drawn from Phase I and II dendritic cell vaccination trials, 9 were newly diagnosed and 6 had recurrent disease. Autologous tumor lysate-pulsed dendritic cell vaccination was administered to the patients between the early 2000s and the early 2010s. To make the vaccine, monocyte-derived dendritic cells were cultured for roughly seven days with IL-4 and GM-CSF and then pulsed overnight with autologous tumor lysate. Each patient was given three intradermal dendritic cell vaccine injections, spaced two weeks apart, in the arm below the axilla. Deep sequencing of TCR beta CDR3 regions was used to quantify tumor-infiltrating lymphocyte content and compare tumor and blood repertoires in dendritic cell-vaccinated glioblastoma patients. Survival after dendritic cell vaccination was correlated with TCR sequencing metrics, including TIL content and tumor-blood repertoire overlap.

Explained via the paper, the time point label denotes: after dendritic cell vaccination, including at tumor progression/relapse. To be selected, patients needed enough residual fresh-frozen tumor tissue and more than two years of available survival data. Molecular status otherwise varied across the glioblastoma patients, but none of them carried an isocitrate dehydrogenase mutation. PBMC collection took place before vaccination, two weeks after the third vaccination, and at tumor progression if progression occurred. The Qiagen DNeasy Blood extraction Kit was used for extraction of genomic DNA. Sequences MDHEN (CDR1) and SYDVKM (CDR2) are obtained from the germline V gene. Compared with germline, V lacks 5 bases and J lacks 0 bases; bases without a gene match: 14. The CDR3 runs 20 residues from the cysteine to the phenylalanine. Just the 60-base CDR3 DNA is kept, in frame starting at base 1. Overall study outcomes, separate from this receptor: The cohort was small and heterogeneous, and full blood and tumor sets were available for few patients, with initial-recurrent tumor pairs available for even fewer patients. No direct relationship between TCR clonality and survival was found, suggesting that a diverse polyclonal response may matter. The three-group TCR overlap response model was characterized as speculative, and prospective validation of the model was stated to be required. Higher estimated pretreatment TIL content predicted longer time to progression and overall survival after dendritic cell vaccination.

The sample consisted of blood, taken after dendritic cell vaccination. Rearrangement joined TRBV28 to TRBJ2-4; 12 of the junction bases match TRBD2. This sequence was found in a human donor with glioblastoma. The CDR3 protein: CASSPGLAGTIDTAKNIQYF. The DNA reads as follows: TGTGCCAGCAGTCCCGGACTAGCGGGGACCATTGATACAGCCAAAAACATTCAGTACTTC.